The TCR beta chain described here comes from a study of CD8 T cells in ankylosing spondylitis. Study-level findings and limits: Ankylosing spondylitis blood appeared to be characterized by a TCR beta motif of about 8 highly homologous variants. The authors reported significant enrichment of disease-linked clones in matched ankylosing spondylitis synovial fluid. Disease-linked clones displayed a CD8+ phenotype and appeared relatively rarely in peripheral blood. Some motif variants had been reported before (in reactive arthritis synovial fluid and blood).

Quantitative 5'-RACE with molecular barcodes generated TCR beta libraries. TCRdb reanalysed the 5' RACE reads using MiXCR and keeps one entry per CDR3 protein. The sample has some 800,000 distinct CDR3 sequences, 10% to 15% seen once. Germline V gene lookup returns CDR1 MNHEY and CDR2 SMNVEV (reference sequence). This CDR3 has 16 amino acids. V gave up 2 bases and J gave up 5 bases, with 16 bases separating them. This clonotype was observed a handful of times. Its specificity is unknown. The rearrangement joins TRBV27 to TRBJ1-5; D is possibly TRBD1 (6 bases). The receptor's source is a male donor with ankylosing spondylitis. Sequencing was performed on blood, either unsorted or a sorted T cell fraction (not recorded which). Here the CDR3 DNA reads TGTGCCAGCAGTTTAATGGGGTGGCAGGGGCATCAGCCCCAGCATTTT. Translated: CASSLMGWQGHQPQHF.